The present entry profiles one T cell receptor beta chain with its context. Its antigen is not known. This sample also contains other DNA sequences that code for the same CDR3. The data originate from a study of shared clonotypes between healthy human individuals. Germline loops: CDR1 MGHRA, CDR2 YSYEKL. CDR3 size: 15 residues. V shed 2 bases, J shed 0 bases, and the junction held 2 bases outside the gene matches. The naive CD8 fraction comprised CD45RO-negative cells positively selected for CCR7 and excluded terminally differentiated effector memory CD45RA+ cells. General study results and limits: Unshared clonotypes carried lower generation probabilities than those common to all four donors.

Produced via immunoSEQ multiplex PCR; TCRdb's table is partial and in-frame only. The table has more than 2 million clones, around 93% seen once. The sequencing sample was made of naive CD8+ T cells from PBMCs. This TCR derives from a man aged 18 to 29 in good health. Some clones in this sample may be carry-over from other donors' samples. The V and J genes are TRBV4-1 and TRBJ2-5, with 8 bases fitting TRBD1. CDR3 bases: TGCGCCAGCAGCCAAAACAGGGGGAACCAAGAGACCCAGTACTTC. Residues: CASSQNRGNQETQYF.